This entry concerns a single T cell receptor beta chain. What it binds is not known. This entry comes from a study of cytomegalovirus exposure and HLA in healthy donors. In the study overall: Falling in the Caucasian-associated ancestry cluster were about 83% of about 400 genotyped donors.

Overall study results and limits: Researchers reported in a later analysis that a missense DCLRE1C variant was tied to TCR beta V- and J-gene trimming. Immune exposure information comprised only CMV serostatus.

When sampled, the donors appeared nominally healthy, though they likely had unrecorded immune exposures. PCR used 60 Vbeta primers and 13 Jbeta primers. The repertoire was sequenced with immunoSEQ multiplex PCR; TCRdb's copy has only in-frame clones and lacks some. The data hold just over 150,000 clones, with 70% to 90% observed a single time. The specimen sequenced was PBMCs. The clonotype comes from a woman aged 18-29 years in good health and CMV-seronegative.

CDR3 in DNA: TGTGCCCGTAGACCAGCGGGATCCGGAAGCACCGGGGAGCTGTTTTTT. Amino acids: CARRPAGSGSTGELFF. V usage is TRBV2 and J usage is TRBJ2-2; TRBD2 matches at 7 bases. The V segment lost 11 bases and the J segment 4 bases; nucleotides outside the gene matches: 16. This CDR3 has 16 residues. The germline CDR1 and CDR2 sequences are SNHLY and FYNNEI. Looking up the rest from reference TRBV2 and TRBJ2-2 gives the full variable domain: EPEVTQTPSHQVTQMGQEVILRCVPISNHLYFYWYRQILGQKVEFLVSFYNNEISEKSEIFDDQFSVERPDGSNFTLKIRSTKLEDSAMYFCARRPAGSGSTGELFFGEGSRLTVL.